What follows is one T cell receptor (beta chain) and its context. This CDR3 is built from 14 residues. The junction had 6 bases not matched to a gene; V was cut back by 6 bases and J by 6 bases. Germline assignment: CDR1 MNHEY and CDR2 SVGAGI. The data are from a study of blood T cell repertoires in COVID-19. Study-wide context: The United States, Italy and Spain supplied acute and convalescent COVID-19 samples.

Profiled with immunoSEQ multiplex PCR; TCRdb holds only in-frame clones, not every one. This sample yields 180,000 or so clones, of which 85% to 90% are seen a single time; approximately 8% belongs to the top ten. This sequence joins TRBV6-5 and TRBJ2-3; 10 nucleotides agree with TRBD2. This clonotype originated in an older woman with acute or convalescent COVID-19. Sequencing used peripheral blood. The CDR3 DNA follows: TGTGCCAGCAGCGTAGCGGGAGGTTACGATACGCAGTATTTT. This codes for CASSVAGGYDTQYF.